This T cell receptor beta chain was documented in a study of PD-1 blockade in classical Hodgkin lymphoma. In the study overall: Intravenous infusions of nivolumab 3 mg/kg reached patients every 2 weeks.

Using immunoSEQ multiplex PCR, the repertoire was profiled, and TCRdb retains in-frame clones only, with some absent. The sample shows about 66,000 clones, over 70% of them seen only once. Relapse was seen in all patients after autologous stem cell transplantation, and brentuximab vedotin exposure was variable. This CDR3 region has 13 residues. The germline V and J ends were trimmed by 5 bases and 0 bases, with 8 bases remaining between them. Germline assignment: CDR1 MGHDK and CDR2 SYGVNS. Notes on this clone: Antigen: not known.

General observations from the study: Newly diagnosed patients were reported to exhibit reduced baseline TCR diversity relative to healthy donors.

The sample in question was peripheral blood mononuclear cells (PBMCs), obtained before the second cycle of nivolumab. The V and J genes are TRBV25-1 and TRBJ2-7; D remains unclear. The source of this sequence is a human donor with classical Hodgkin lymphoma. CDR3 loop: CASSKRSSYEQYF. CDR3 coding DNA: TGTGCCAGCAGTAAACGGAGCTCCTACGAGCAGTACTTC.